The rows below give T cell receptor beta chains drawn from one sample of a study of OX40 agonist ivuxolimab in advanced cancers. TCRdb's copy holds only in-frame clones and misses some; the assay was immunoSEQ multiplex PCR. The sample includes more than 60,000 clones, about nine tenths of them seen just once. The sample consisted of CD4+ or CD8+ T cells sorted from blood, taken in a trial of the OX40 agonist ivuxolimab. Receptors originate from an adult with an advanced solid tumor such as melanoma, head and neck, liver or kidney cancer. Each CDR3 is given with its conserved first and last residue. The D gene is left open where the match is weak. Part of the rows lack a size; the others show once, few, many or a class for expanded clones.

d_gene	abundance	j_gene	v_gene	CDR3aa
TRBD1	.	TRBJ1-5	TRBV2	CASSEQGAGQPQHF
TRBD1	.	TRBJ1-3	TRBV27	CASSSEGAGGNTIYF
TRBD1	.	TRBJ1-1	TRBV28	CASSLYGRQGWTEAFF
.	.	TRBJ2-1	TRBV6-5	CASSYRGPSYNEQFF
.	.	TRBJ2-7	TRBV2	CASSTLGGLYEQYF
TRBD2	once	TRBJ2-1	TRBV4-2	CASSQDFGGSYNEQFF
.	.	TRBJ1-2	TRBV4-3	CASSQEGSYGGYTF
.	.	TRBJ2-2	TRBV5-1	CASSLGTGDTGELFF
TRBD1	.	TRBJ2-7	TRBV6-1	CASSGGQGNYEQYF
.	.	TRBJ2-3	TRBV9	CASSVGNLESGDTQYF
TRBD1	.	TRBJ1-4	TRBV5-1	CASSLLGTETEKLFF